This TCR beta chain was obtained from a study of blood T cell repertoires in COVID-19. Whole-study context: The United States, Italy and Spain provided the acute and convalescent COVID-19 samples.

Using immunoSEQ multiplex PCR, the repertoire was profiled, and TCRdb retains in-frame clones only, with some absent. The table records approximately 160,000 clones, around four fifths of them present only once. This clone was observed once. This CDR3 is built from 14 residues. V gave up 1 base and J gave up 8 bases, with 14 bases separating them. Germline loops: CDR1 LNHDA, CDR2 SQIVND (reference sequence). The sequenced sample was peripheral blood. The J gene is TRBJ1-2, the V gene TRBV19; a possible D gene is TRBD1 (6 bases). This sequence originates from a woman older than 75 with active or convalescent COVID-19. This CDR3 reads CASSIVQGNSGYTF. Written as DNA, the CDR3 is TGTGCCAGTAGTATAGTGCAGGGGAATAGCGGCTACACCTTC.